These T cell receptor beta chains were read from a single sample in a study of OX40 agonist ivuxolimab in advanced cancers. Some clones are missing from TCRdb's copy, which holds only in-frame ones; the method was immunoSEQ multiplex PCR. In the table there are over 50,000 clones, more than 75% of which are singletons. The source was CD4+ or CD8+ T cells sorted from blood, collected in a trial of the OX40 agonist ivuxolimab. The receptors originated from an adult with an advanced solid tumor such as melanoma, head and neck, liver or kidney cancer. Both conserved end residues are part of each CDR3. Fields, in order: V gene, J gene, D gene, clone size, CDR3 protein, CDR3 DNA. The D gene is left open where the match is weak. Clone size is given for some rows only: seen once, a few or many times, or a class if the clone is expanded.

v_gene: TRBV11-2
j_gene: TRBJ1-4
d_gene: .
abundance: once
CDR3aa: CASSPGLNEKLFF
CDR3nt: TGTGCCAGCAGCCCGGGTCTTAATGAAAAACTGTTTTTT

v_gene: TRBV7-3
j_gene: TRBJ2-3
d_gene: .
abundance: .
CDR3aa: CASSLLGGASDTQYF
CDR3nt: TGTGCCAGCAGCTTACTGGGGGGGGCCTCAGATACGCAGTATTTT

v_gene: TRBV6-5
j_gene: TRBJ1-2
d_gene: TRBD1
abundance: few
CDR3aa: CAARQGRLGGYTF
CDR3nt: TGTGCCGCAAGACAGGGGCGGCTCGGAGGCTACACCTTC

v_gene: TRBV19
j_gene: TRBJ2-1
d_gene: .
abundance: .
CDR3aa: CASSIDNSNSYNEQFF
CDR3nt: TGTGCCAGTAGTATAGACAACAGCAACTCCTACAATGAGCAGTTCTTC

v_gene: TRBV28
j_gene: TRBJ2-4
d_gene: TRBD1
abundance: .
CDR3aa: CASRGITGGLAKNIQYF
CDR3nt: TGTGCCAGCAGAGGAATCACAGGGGGCCTGGCCAAAAACATTCAGTACTTC

v_gene: TRBV27
j_gene: TRBJ1-1
d_gene: .
abundance: .
CDR3aa: CASSLQRRTEAFF
CDR3nt: TGTGCCAGCAGCCTCCAACGCCGGACTGAAGCTTTCTTT

v_gene: TRBV7-8
j_gene: TRBJ1-1
d_gene: .
abundance: .
CDR3aa: CASSFPAGDTEAFF
CDR3nt: TGTGCCAGCAGCTTTCCGGCGGGGGACACTGAAGCTTTCTTT

v_gene: TRBV7-9
j_gene: TRBJ1-1
d_gene: .
abundance: .
CDR3aa: CASSLPGRVDTEAFF
CDR3nt: TGTGCCAGCAGCTTACCGGGACGAGTAGACACTGAAGCTTTCTTT

v_gene: TRBV9
j_gene: TRBJ2-3
d_gene: TRBD1
abundance: .
CDR3aa: CASSDTGGIRTDTQYF
CDR3nt: TGTGCCAGCAGCGACACAGGGGGCATACGAACAGATACGCAGTATTTT

v_gene: TRBV28
j_gene: TRBJ2-1
d_gene: .
abundance: .
CDR3aa: CASSPSTYNEQFF
CDR3nt: TGTGCCAGCAGTCCCTCCACGTACAATGAGCAGTTCTTC

v_gene: TRBV6-6
j_gene: TRBJ2-3
d_gene: .
abundance: .
CDR3aa: CASSSGPGRFTDTQYF
CDR3nt: TGTGCCAGCAGTTCTGGTCCGGGACGGTTCACAGATACGCAGTATTTT

v_gene: TRBV5-1
j_gene: TRBJ2-7
d_gene: TRBD2
abundance: .
CDR3aa: CASSLGTSGTYEQYF
CDR3nt: TGCGCCAGCAGCTTGGGTACTAGCGGTACCTACGAGCAGTACTTC

v_gene: TRBV7-6
j_gene: TRBJ2-1
d_gene: .
abundance: .
CDR3aa: CASSPGVNEQFF
CDR3nt: TGTGCCAGCAGTCCCGGGGTAAATGAGCAGTTCTTC

v_gene: TRBV27
j_gene: TRBJ1-1
d_gene: .
abundance: once
CDR3aa: CASSSLGRGTEAFF
CDR3nt: TGTGCCAGCAGCTCGCTTGGTCGTGGCACTGAAGCTTTCTTT

v_gene: TRBV2
j_gene: TRBJ2-1
d_gene: .
abundance: once
CDR3aa: CASSEGNEQFF
CDR3nt: TGTGCCAGCAGTGAGGGGAATGAGCAGTTCTTC

v_gene: TRBV7-6
j_gene: TRBJ2-1
d_gene: .
abundance: .
CDR3aa: CASSLKGYLVGGVGNEQFF
CDR3nt: TGTGCCAGCAGCTTAAAGGGGTACTTAGTGGGGGGCGTTGGCAACGAGCAGTTCTTC

v_gene: TRBV9
j_gene: TRBJ1-5
d_gene: .
abundance: .
CDR3aa: CASSVWDNGQPQHF
CDR3nt: TGTGCCAGCAGCGTATGGGATAACGGTCAGCCCCAGCATTTT

v_gene: TRBV27
j_gene: TRBJ1-4
d_gene: .
abundance: .
CDR3aa: CASRDWDGAGEKLFF
CDR3nt: TGTGCCAGCAGGGACTGGGACGGCGCAGGGGAAAAACTGTTTTTT

v_gene: TRBV7-9
j_gene: TRBJ2-2
d_gene: .
abundance: .
CDR3aa: CASTWAGNTGELFF
CDR3nt: TGTGCCAGCACCTGGGCAGGGAATACCGGGGAGCTGTTTTTT

v_gene: TRBV7-7
j_gene: TRBJ2-3
d_gene: .
abundance: few
CDR3aa: CASSLLRADTQYF
CDR3nt: TGTGCTAGCAGCTTACTTAGGGCAGATACGCAGTATTTT

v_gene: TRBV2
j_gene: TRBJ1-1
d_gene: .
abundance: once
CDR3aa: CASSNWAAGDTEAFF
CDR3nt: TGTGCCAGCAGCAATTGGGCAGCGGGGGACACTGAAGCTTTCTTT

v_gene: TRBV21-1
j_gene: TRBJ2-7
d_gene: .
abundance: .
CDR3aa: CASSPKRQAANYISYEQYF
CDR3nt: TGTGCCAGCAGCCCTAAAAGACAGGCTGCGAACTATATTTCCTACGAGCAGTACTTC

v_gene: TRBV2
j_gene: TRBJ1-4
d_gene: TRBD1
abundance: medium-sized
CDR3aa: CASSEATGGANEKLFF
CDR3nt: TGTGCCAGCAGTGAAGCCACAGGGGGGGCTAATGAAAAACTGTTTTTT

v_gene: TRBV5-1
j_gene: TRBJ1-5
d_gene: TRBD1
abundance: .
CDR3aa: CASSLAPGGSGQPQHF
CDR3nt: TGCGCCAGCAGCTTGGCCCCAGGGGGATCGGGTCAGCCCCAGCATTTT

v_gene: TRBV18
j_gene: TRBJ2-1
d_gene: .
abundance: .
CDR3aa: CASSPPMGGPYNEQFF
CDR3nt: TGTGCCAGCTCACCACCGATGGGGGGGCCCTACAATGAGCAGTTCTTC

v_gene: TRBV19
j_gene: TRBJ2-1
d_gene: .
abundance: .
CDR3aa: CASSIQPGTWPKGEQFF
CDR3nt: TGTGCCAGTAGTATTCAACCGGGAACATGGCCGAAGGGTGAGCAGTTCTTC

v_gene: TRBV7-9
j_gene: TRBJ2-3
d_gene: .
abundance: .
CDR3aa: CASSPSMGGFGADTQYF
CDR3nt: TGTGCCAGCAGCCCATCAATGGGGGGCTTCGGCGCAGATACGCAGTATTTT

v_gene: TRBV5-1
j_gene: TRBJ2-7
d_gene: .
abundance: many
CDR3aa: CASSPYPGQTYEQYF
CDR3nt: TGCGCCAGCAGCCCGTACCCGGGACAAACCTACGAGCAGTACTTC

v_gene: TRBV14
j_gene: TRBJ1-1
d_gene: .
abundance: .
CDR3aa: CASSLTATMNTEAFF
CDR3nt: TGTGCCAGCAGCCTGACAGCTACTATGAACACTGAAGCTTTCTTT